This record covers a single T cell receptor (beta chain). The entry originates in a study of blood T cell repertoires in COVID-19. Participant ages covered about 18 to 89 years across 25 or so US areas. Germline lookup yields CDR1 LGHDT and CDR2 YNNKEL (reference sequence). This CDR3 is 13 amino acids long. V was clipped by 0 bases and J by 5 bases, with 7 bases between them. The table came from immunoSEQ multiplex PCR; TCRdb's copy has only in-frame clones and leaves some out. The sample shows approximately 190,000 clones, roughly 84% of them seen only once. V usage is TRBV3-1 (or the pseudogene TRBV3-2) and J usage is TRBJ1-2, with unresolved D. Sequenced material: PBMCs or T cells enriched from blood (not recorded which). The receptor comes from a man aged 40-50 years who had recovered from COVID-19. The CDR3 sequence is CASSQDAGYGYTF. In nucleotides, the CDR3 is TGTGCCAGCAGCCAAGATGCGGGGTATGGCTACACCTTC.